The T cell receptor beta chain described here comes from a study of cytomegalovirus exposure and HLA in healthy donors. To note about this clone: The antigen remains undetermined.

PCR amplification relied on 60 Vbeta primers (plus 13 Jbeta primers). Profiling relied on immunoSEQ multiplex PCR, and the TCRdb table lists in-frame clones only, not all of them. This sample has roughly 150,000 clones, with 70% to 80% found just once. Notes on the study in general: One cluster of highly shared sequence variants probably arose as a sequencing artifact. Equally common other TCR beta chains were less clonally expanded than HLA-associated ones, a later analysis found. A later analysis by the authors found several of the most significant clusters apparently linked to common viral pathogens.

The CDR3 is made up of 14 amino acids. Germline V CDR1 and CDR2: MDHEN, SYDVKM. V was pared by 7 bases and J by 6 bases, with 16 bases between. This TCR was recovered from a man aged 40-49 years in good health and CMV-seropositive. The genes are TRBV28 and TRBJ2-1; tentatively, D is TRBD1 (6 bases). The sequencing sample was made of PBMCs. CDR3: CASTLGAGSNEQFF. The CDR3 coding sequence is TGTGCCAGCACCCTGGGGGCGGGTAGCAATGAGCAGTTCTTC.